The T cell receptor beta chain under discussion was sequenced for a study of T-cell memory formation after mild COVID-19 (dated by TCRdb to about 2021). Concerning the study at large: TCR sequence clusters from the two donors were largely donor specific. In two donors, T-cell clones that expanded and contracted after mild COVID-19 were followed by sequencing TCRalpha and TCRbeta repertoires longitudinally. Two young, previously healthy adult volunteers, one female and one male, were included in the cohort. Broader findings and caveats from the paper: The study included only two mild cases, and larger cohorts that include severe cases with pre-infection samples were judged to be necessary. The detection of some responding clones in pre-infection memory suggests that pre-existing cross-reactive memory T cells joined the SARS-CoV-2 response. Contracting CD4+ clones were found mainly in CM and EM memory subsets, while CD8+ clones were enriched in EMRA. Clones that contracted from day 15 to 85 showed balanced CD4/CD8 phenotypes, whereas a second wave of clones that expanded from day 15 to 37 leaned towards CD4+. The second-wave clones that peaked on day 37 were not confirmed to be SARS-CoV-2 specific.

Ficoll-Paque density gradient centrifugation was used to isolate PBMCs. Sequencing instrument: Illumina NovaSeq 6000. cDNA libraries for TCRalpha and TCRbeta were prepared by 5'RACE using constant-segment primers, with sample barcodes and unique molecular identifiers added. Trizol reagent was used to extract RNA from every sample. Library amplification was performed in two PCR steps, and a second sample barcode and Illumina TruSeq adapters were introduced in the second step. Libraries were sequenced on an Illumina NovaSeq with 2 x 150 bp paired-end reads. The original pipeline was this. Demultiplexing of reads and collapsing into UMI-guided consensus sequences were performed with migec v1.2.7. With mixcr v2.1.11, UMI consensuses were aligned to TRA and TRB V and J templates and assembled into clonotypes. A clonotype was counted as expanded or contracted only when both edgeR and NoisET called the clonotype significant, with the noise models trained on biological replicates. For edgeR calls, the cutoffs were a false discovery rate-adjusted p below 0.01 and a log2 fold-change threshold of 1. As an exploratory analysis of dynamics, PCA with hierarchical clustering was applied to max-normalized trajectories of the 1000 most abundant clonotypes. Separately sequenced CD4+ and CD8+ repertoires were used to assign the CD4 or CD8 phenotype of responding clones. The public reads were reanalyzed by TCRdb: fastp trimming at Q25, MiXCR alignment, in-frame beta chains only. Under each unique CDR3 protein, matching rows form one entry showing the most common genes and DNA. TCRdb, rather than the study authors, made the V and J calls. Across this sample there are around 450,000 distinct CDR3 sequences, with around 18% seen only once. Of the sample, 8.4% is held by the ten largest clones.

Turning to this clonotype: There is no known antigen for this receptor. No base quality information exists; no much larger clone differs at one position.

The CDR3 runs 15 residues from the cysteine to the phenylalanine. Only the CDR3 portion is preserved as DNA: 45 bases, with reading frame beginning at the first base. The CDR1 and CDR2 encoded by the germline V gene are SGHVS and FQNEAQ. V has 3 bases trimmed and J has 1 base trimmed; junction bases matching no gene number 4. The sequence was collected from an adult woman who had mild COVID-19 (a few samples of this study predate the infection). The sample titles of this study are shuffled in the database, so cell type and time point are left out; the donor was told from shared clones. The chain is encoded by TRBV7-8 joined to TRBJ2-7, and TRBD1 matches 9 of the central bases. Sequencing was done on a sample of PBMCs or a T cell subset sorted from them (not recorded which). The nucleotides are TGTGCCAGCAGCTTGCCCGGGACAGGGTCCTACGAGCAGTACTTC. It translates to CASSLPGTGSYEQYF.